This T cell receptor (beta chain) was obtained from a study of human T cells and chemical hapten exposure. The wider study: Patients, mostly women, had alopecia areata, alopecia totalis or alopecia universalis. Study observations and caveats: Given that the donors had alopecia, their immune response may differ from that seen in healthy people. The number of TCRs over 1 in 1000 frequency stayed unchanged after DPC.

Using its own MiXCR run on the RACE reads, TCRdb lists one record per CDR3 protein. Found here are about 97,000 distinct CDR3 sequences, 27% of them singletons; the top ten hold about 9.3%. A remark on this clonotype: Its antigen is currently unknown.

V lost 2 bases, J lost 4 bases, and 2 bases stayed unmatched. Germline lookup yields CDR1 MGHRA and CDR2 YSYEKL. The CDR3 runs to 14 residues. The sample's time point: patch test 3, about 24 weeks after DPC sensitization. The treatment was: therapeutic diphenylcyclopropenone sensitization with weekly scalp DPC. The chain employs TRBV4-1 and TRBJ1-2, with 9 bases identical to TRBD1. The receptor was isolated from a man aged 40-49 years with alopecia areata. Some clones in this sample may be carry-over from other donors' samples. The sequencing used whole blood, collected in connection with sensitization to the hapten diphenylcyclopropenone (DPC). The CDR3 loop reads CASSQTGQGYGYTF. The CDR3 region has the DNA TGCGCCAGCAGCCAAACGGGACAGGGCTATGGCTACACCTTC.